This paragraph covers one T cell receptor (beta chain) sequence. What it binds is unknown. Given a much more abundant clone one base away, this may be a read error. The CDR3 spans 13 residues. In germline, CDR1 is SEHNR, CDR2 FQNEAQ (reference sequence). Trimming cost V 4 bases and J 7 bases; bases outside gene matches: 4. iRepertoire HTBI primers and Arm-PCR of CDR3 regions built TCR beta libraries. TCRdb analysed the multiplex PCR reads with MiXCR anew, one entry per CDR3 protein. Of 400,000 to 500,000 distinct CDR3 sequences in the sample, around 23% were seen once. This specimen comes from a study of regulatory T cells in long-lasting Graves disease. Overall study context: Over 5 years on antithyroid drugs plus positive TSH receptor antibodies marked Graves' disease as persistent.

Study observations and caveats: New patients shared roughly 1,000 public clonotypes, fewer than the approximately 2,500 shared by persistent patients. Persistent Graves' patients showed less TCR diversity than newly diagnosed patients showed. Persistent cases favored TRBV28, TRBJ1-2 and TRBJ2-5.

Time point: persistent/refractory GD, antithyroid drugs over 5 years with positive TRAb. Construction of the TCR library relied on RNA isolated from PBMCs. The origin of this receptor is a female donor with Graves disease. This chain links TRBV7-9 with TRBJ1-2; TRBD1 agrees at 9 bases. Source: peripheral blood mononuclear cells (PBMCs), taken when the disease was refractory, from a patient treated with antithyroid drugs. The CDR3 loop is CASSSGTGFGYTF. In DNA, the CDR3 is TGTGCCAGCAGCTCCGGGACAGGGTTTGGCTACACCTTC. Full variable domain (missing parts from reference TRBV7-9 and TRBJ1-2): DTGVSQNPRHKITKRGQNVTFRCDPISEHNRLYWYRQTLGQGPEFLTYFQNEAQLEKSRLLSDRFSAERPKGSFSTLEIQRTEQGDSAMYLCASSSGTGFGYTFGSGTRLTVV.